Below, one T cell receptor beta chain is given with its context. Ages ranged from roughly 18 to 100 years, with residence in more than 20 US areas. These data belong to a study of blood T cell repertoires in COVID-19. At the level of the study: Donors in the United States, Italy and Spain gave samples during acute or convalescent COVID-19. T cells, B-cell-depleted T cells, or PBMCs supplied cDNA or gDNA.

The CDR3 spans 14 residues. After removal of 5 bases from V and 3 bases from J, the junction contained 6 bases not matched to a gene. Germline V CDR1 and CDR2: ENHRY, SYGVKD. Original processing methods: Using reference gene primer amplification, nucleated cell counts were estimated. This table comes from immunoSEQ multiplex PCR, and its TCRdb copy is limited to in-frame clones, with some not included. V, J and clone size are taken as reported in that table, and D and trimming were inferred from the DNA itself. The sample holds approximately 240,000 clones, roughly 80% seen once. This TCR was recovered from a woman aged 35 to 49 with acute COVID-19. V gene TRBV10-3 combines with J gene TRBJ2-7, with 8 bases fitting TRBD1. The sequenced sample was PBMCs or T cells enriched from blood (not recorded which). The CDR3 DNA is TGTGCCATCAGTTCCACCGGGACAGGCTACGAGCAGTACTTC. It yields the protein CAISSTGTGYEQYF.